The rows below give T cell receptor beta chains drawn from one sample of a study of shared T cell receptors in the human thymus. Generated by immunoSEQ multiplex PCR, the TCRdb table keeps only in-frame clones and is missing some. The data show almost 550,000 clones, with approximately 80% seen just once and roughly 0.013% held by the top ten. These data are also associated with another study on human thymus T cells.

The material sequenced was thymocytes. These receptors originate from a boy under two years old with a congenital heart defect. CDR3s include the opening cysteine and the closing phenylalanine or tryptophan. The D gene is left open where the match is weak. Part of the rows lack a size; the others show once, few, many or a class for expanded clones.

J: TRBJ2-1; size: -; V: TRBV10-1; D: -; CDR3: CASSETGISYNEQFF; DNA: TGCGCCAGCAGTGAAACAGGGATCTCTTACAATGAGCAGTTCTTC
J: TRBJ2-7; size: once; V: TRBV6-5; D: -; CDR3: CASSYSNGAYEQYF; DNA: TGTGCCAGCAGTTACTCGAACGGAGCCTACGAGCAGTACTTC
J: TRBJ1-1; size: -; V: TRBV25-1; D: -; CDR3: CASSESPPLQGRTEAFF; DNA: TGTGCCAGCAGTGAATCCCCTCCCCTACAGGGTAGGACTGAAGCTTTCTTT
J: TRBJ1-1; size: -; V: TRBV15; D: -; CDR3: CATSGFYGRGVF; DNA: TGTGCCACCAGCGGCTTTTACGGCCGGGGGGTCTTT
J: TRBJ1-1; size: -; V: TRBV7-2; D: -; CDR3: CASSRGQLYQNTEAFF; DNA: TGTGCCAGCAGCCGCGGACAGCTATACCAGAACACTGAAGCTTTCTTT
J: TRBJ2-3; size: -; V: TRBV29-1; D: TRBD2; CDR3: CSVTWSAGVHSSTDTQYF; DNA: TGCAGCGTCACCTGGTCAGCGGGAGTGCACTCTAGCACAGATACGCAGTATTTT
J: TRBJ2-7; size: -; V: TRBV30; D: -; CDR3: CAWSPDDSNEQYF; DNA: TGTGCCTGGAGTCCCGATGACAGTAACGAGCAGTACTTC
J: TRBJ1-2; size: -; V: TRBV6-4; D: TRBD1; CDR3: CASSDSSQGADGYTF; DNA: TGTGCCAGCAGTGACTCGAGTCAGGGGGCTGATGGCTACACCTTC
J: TRBJ2-1; size: -; V: TRBV29-1; D: -; CDR3: CSTDPGYGDEQFF; DNA: TGCAGCACGGACCCGGGGTATGGGGATGAGCAGTTCTTC
J: TRBJ2-7; size: -; V: TRBV15; D: -; CDR3: CATSRVDSSPYEQYF; DNA: TGTGCCACCAGCAGAGTTGATAGCTCTCCCTACGAGCAGTACTTC
J: TRBJ1-1; size: -; V: TRBV2; D: -; CDR3: CASSEALRGRARTEAFF; DNA: TGTGCCAGCAGTGAAGCGCTTCGGGGGAGGGCTAGGACTGAAGCTTTCTTT
J: TRBJ2-2; size: -; V: TRBV11-1; D: -; CDR3: CASSFSEIGTGELFF; DNA: TGTGCCAGCAGCTTTAGCGAAATAGGTACCGGGGAGCTGTTTTTT
J: TRBJ2-7; size: -; V: TRBV20-1; D: TRBD2; CDR3: CSATGGPVQYF; DNA: TGCAGTGCTACGGGGGGGCCGGTGCAGTACTTC
J: TRBJ2-7; size: -; V: TRBV11-2; D: TRBD2; CDR3: CASSLTGGPYEQYF; DNA: TGTGCCAGCAGCTTAACGGGAGGTCCCTACGAGCAGTACTTC
J: TRBJ2-5; size: once; V: TRBV25-1; D: TRBD1; CDR3: CASSTGAGTQYF; DNA: TGTGCCAGCAGTACAGGGGCGGGGACCCAGTACTTC
J: TRBJ2-7; size: -; V: TRBV4-2; D: TRBD2; CDR3: CASSQESGRAESKRNEQYF; DNA: TGTGCCAGCAGCCAAGAATCCGGGAGGGCCGAGTCTAAGAGGAACGAGCAGTACTTC
J: TRBJ2-4; size: once; V: TRBV4-3; D: TRBD1; CDR3: CASSHRTGGCRLNF; DNA: TGCGCCAGCAGCCATCGGACAGGGGGCTGTAGATTGAACTTC
J: TRBJ2-1; size: -; V: TRBV19; D: TRBD2; CDR3: CASSPLAGGYLRDTGNEQFF; DNA: TGTGCCAGTAGTCCCTTAGCGGGAGGGTACCTTCGGGATACGGGCAATGAGCAGTTCTTC
J: TRBJ2-4; size: -; V: TRBV14; D: -; CDR3: CASSGPPRGKNIQYF; DNA: TGTGCCAGCAGCGGACCGCCCCGGGGCAAAAACATTCAGTACTTC
J: TRBJ2-2; size: -; V: TRBV2; D: TRBD2; CDR3: CASSEVLAGVTGELFF; DNA: TGTGCCAGCAGTGAAGTACTAGCGGGAGTCACCGGGGAGCTGTTTTTT
J: TRBJ1-3; size: few; V: TRBV4-3; D: -; CDR3: CASSQDKHPSGNTIYF; DNA: TGCGCCAGCAGCCAAGACAAACACCCCTCTGGAAACACCATATATTTT
J: TRBJ2-7; size: -; V: TRBV19; D: -; CDR3: CASSTLSGIPPPAEQYF; DNA: TGTGCCAGTAGCACTTTGTCGGGTATCCCCCCCCCAGCCGAGCAGTACTTC
J: TRBJ2-7; size: -; V: TRBV7-9; D: TRBD1; CDR3: CASSPGQGTWEQYF; DNA: TGTGCCAGCAGCCCGGGACAGGGTACTTGGGAGCAGTACTTC
J: TRBJ1-2; size: few; V: TRBV5-1; D: -; CDR3: CASSGTRGGGYTF; DNA: TGCGCCAGCAGTGGTACCCGGGGGGGTGGCTACACCTTC